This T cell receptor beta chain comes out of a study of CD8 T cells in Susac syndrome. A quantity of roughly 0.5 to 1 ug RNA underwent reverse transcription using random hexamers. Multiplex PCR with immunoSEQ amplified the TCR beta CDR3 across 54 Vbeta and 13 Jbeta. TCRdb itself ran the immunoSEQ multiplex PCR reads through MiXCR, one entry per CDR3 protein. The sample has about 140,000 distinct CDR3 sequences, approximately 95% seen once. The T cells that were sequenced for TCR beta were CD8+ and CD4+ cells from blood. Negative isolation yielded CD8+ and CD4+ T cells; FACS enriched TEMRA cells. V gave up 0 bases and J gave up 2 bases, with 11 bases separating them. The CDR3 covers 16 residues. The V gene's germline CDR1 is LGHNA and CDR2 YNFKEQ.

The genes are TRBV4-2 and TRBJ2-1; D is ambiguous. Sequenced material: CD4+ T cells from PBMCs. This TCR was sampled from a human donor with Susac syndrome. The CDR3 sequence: CASSQDSGKPYNEQFF. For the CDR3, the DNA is TGTGCCAGCAGCCAAGATAGTGGGAAGCCCTACAATGAGCAGTTCTTC.